These 16 T cell receptor beta chains came from one sample sequenced in a study of blood T cell repertoires in COVID-19. Assay: immunoSEQ multiplex PCR; the TCRdb copy retains only in-frame clones and omits some. The data show about 140,000 clones, 85% to 90% seen once. The sequenced sample consisted of peripheral blood. The source is a woman in her sixties with acute or convalescent COVID-19.

The rearrangement joins TRBV11-2 to TRBJ1-5; TRBD1 aligns across 8 bases. CDR1 SGHAT and CDR2 FQNNGV come from the germline V gene. The CDR3 is made up of 16 amino acids. Trimming cost V 1 base and J 3 bases; bases outside gene matches: 5. CDR3 sequence (DNA): TGTGCCAGCAGCTTAGGGACAGGGAGGATCAATCAGCCCCAGCATTTT. This translates into CASSLGTGRINQPQHF.

The chain employs TRBV6-5 and TRBJ2-1; no clear D gene. Germline CDR1 is MNHEY and CDR2 is SVGAGI. Trimming shortened V by 5 bases and J by 12 bases, and 14 bases separated the two germline ends. This CDR3 is built from 12 residues. CDR3 bases: TGTGCCAGCAGTCTCGTAACCGGCGGGCAGTTCTTC. The encoded protein is CASSLVTGGQFF.

The chain combines TRBV30 with TRBJ1-5; no definite D call. V lost 3 bases and J lost 6, with 12 bases in between. The germline gives CDR1 GTSNPN, CDR2 SVGIG (reference sequence). This CDR3 spans 13 amino acids. CDR3 loop: CAWSSSSGQPQHF. DNA for the CDR3: TGTGCCTGGAGCTCCTCTTCGGGTCAGCCCCAGCATTTT.

The chain has TRBV7-9 and TRBJ1-5; 7 positions match TRBD1. V lost 5 bases to trimming and J lost 1 base; unmatched junction nucleotides: 8. Germline CDR1 and CDR2: SEHNR and FQNEAQ (reference sequence). The CDR3 is 16 residues long. CDR3 in amino acids: CASSPRGAGSNQPQHF. The CDR3 nucleotides are TGTGCCAGCAGCCCCAGGGGGGCGGGGAGCAATCAGCCCCAGCATTTT.

The rearrangement joins TRBV19 to TRBJ1-2; TRBD1 might be the D (6 bases). Germline V CDR1 and CDR2: LNHDA, SQIVND (reference sequence). Trimming took off 11 bases at V and 2 bases at J, with 12 bases between the two ends. The CDR3 consists of 12 residues. Here the CDR3 DNA reads TGTGCCGGACGGGACAAAAACTATGGCTACACCTTC. It specifies CAGRDKNYGYTF.

The chain combines TRBV5-4 with TRBJ2-5, with D possibly being TRBD1 (6 bases). Germline V lookup: CDR1 SGHNT, CDR2 YYREEE (reference sequence). V dropped 3 bases and J dropped 2 bases, with 8 bases sitting between them. This CDR3 is built from 13 residues. The CDR3 sequence is CASSSTGQETQYF. The DNA of the CDR3 is TGTGCCAGCAGCTCTACAGGGCAAGAGACCCAGTACTTC.

The V call is TRBV12-5, the J call TRBJ1-1; the match to TRBD1 covers 11 bases. The germline V gene has CDR1 LGHNT and CDR2 FRNRAP. V lost 4 bases and J lost 8; bases outside the gene matches: 6. The CDR3 has 14 amino acids. CDR3 sequence reads: CASGSPGTGGEAFF. DNA of the CDR3: TGTGCTAGTGGTTCGCCCGGGACAGGGGGAGAAGCTTTCTTT.

This clone was observed a single time. This chain uses TRBV3-1 (or the pseudogene TRBV3-2) with TRBJ1-2; 10 bases are a match to TRBD1. Germline CDR1 LGHDT, CDR2 YNNKEL (reference sequence). The CDR3 runs to 14 residues. The V gene end was trimmed by 7 bases and the J gene end by 8 bases; junction bases not matched to a gene: 10. CDR3 region: CASMGSGTGAGYTF. The CDR3 nucleotides are TGTGCCAGCATGGGCTCCGGGACAGGGGCGGGCTACACCTTC.

The V gene is TRBV19, the J gene TRBJ1-5; 8 bases agree with TRBD1. CDR3 length: 21 amino acids. Germline loops: CDR1 LNHDA, CDR2 SQIVND (reference sequence). Unmatched junction bases numbered 22, after V lost 5 bases and J lost 1 base. CDR3 nucleotide sequence: TGTGCCAGTAGTCCTACCCCCACGCAGGGGGCGAATCCCCACAGCAATCAGCCCCAGCATTTT. This translates into CASSPTPTQGANPHSNQPQHF.

The chain employs TRBV9 and TRBJ2-5, with 11 positions matching TRBD1. The length of the CDR3 is 15 residues. Germline V gene sequence: CDR1 SGDLS, CDR2 YYNGEE. Losses at the gene ends were 3 bases for V and 5 bases for J; bases not matched to a gene: 6. CDR3 residues: CASSAGTGGLETQYF. CDR3 in DNA: TGTGCCAGCAGCGCCGGGACAGGGGGTTTGGAGACCCAGTACTTC. The whole variable domain, filled in from reference TRBV9 and TRBJ2-5, reads DSGVTQTPKHLITATGQRVTLRCSPRSGDLSVYWYQQSLDQGLQFLIQYYNGEERAKGNILERFSAQQFPDLHSELNLSSLELGDSALYFCASSAGTGGLETQYFGPGTRLLVL.

The chain is built from TRBV28 and TRBJ2-3; 7 bases map to TRBD2. The CDR3 is 14 amino acids. V dropped 7 bases and J dropped 0; count of bases not matched to a gene: 4. Germline V gene data show CDR1 as MDHEN and CDR2 as SYDVKM. The CDR3 here is CASTEAGSTDTQYF. The CDR3 DNA sequence: TGTGCCAGCACGGAAGCGGGGAGCACAGATACGCAGTATTTT.

The CDR3 protein is CASSLAPGGASMETQYF. The CDR3 coding sequence is TGTGCCAGCAGCTTGGCCCCAGGGGGCGCCTCTATGGAGACCCAGTACTTC. The rearrangement joins TRBV13 to TRBJ2-5; 8 bases fit TRBD1. With 3 bases clipped from V and 5 bases from J, the junction kept 14 bases outside the gene matches. Germline assignment: CDR1 PRHDT and CDR2 FYEKMQ (reference sequence). The CDR3 consists of 17 residues.

This clone was detected a few times. The rearrangement uses TRBV20-1 and TRBJ2-7; D unresolved. In germline, CDR1 is DFQATT, CDR2 SNEGSKA (reference sequence). This CDR3 has 10 residues. With 7 bases removed from V and 1 base from J, the gap between germline ends came to 5 bases. The CDR3 bases are TGCAGTGTACAGTCCTACGAGCAGTACTTC. Amino acid sequence: CSVQSYEQYF.

This clone was detected only once. V is TRBV28 and J is TRBJ2-7, with TRBD1 as a possible D gene (5 bases). V lost 5 bases to trimming and J lost 2 bases, with 13 bases between them. This CDR3 has 14 residues. Germline CDR1 reads MDHEN; CDR2 reads SYDVKM. CDR3 residues: CASSHYVGPYEQYF. The CDR3 DNA reads TGTGCCAGCAGTCATTATGTGGGGCCCTACGAGCAGTACTTC.

The gene calls are TRBV7-2 and TRBJ2-3; no reliable D call. The V gene's germline CDR1 is SGHTA and CDR2 FQGNSA. The CDR3 runs to 11 residues. V dropped 3 bases and J dropped 5 bases, with 3 bases sitting between them. DNA of the CDR3: TGTGCCAGCAGCTTTCGAGATACGCAGTATTTT. This codes for CASSFRDTQYF.

This clone was observed a single time. The chain employs TRBV6-1 and TRBJ2-3; D is unclear. The V gene lost 3 bases and the J gene lost 3 bases, with 13 bases spanning the gap. The V gene's germline CDR1 is MNHNS and CDR2 SASEGT. This CDR3 has 15 amino acids. This CDR3 reads CASSDPRVRTDTQYF. CDR3 DNA sequence: TGTGCCAGCAGTGACCCCCGGGTAAGAACAGATACGCAGTATTTT.